This is a list of T cell receptor beta chains from one sample in a study of cytomegalovirus exposure and HLA in healthy donors. Here immunoSEQ multiplex PCR was the method, and the copy in TCRdb shows in-frame clones only, minus some. Of 120,000 to 150,000 clones in the sample, around 70% were seen once. The specimen sequenced was PBMCs. The receptors come from a woman in her thirties in good health and CMV-seronegative. Each CDR3 is given with its conserved first and last residue. Each record gives: J gene, clone size, V gene, D gene, CDR3 DNA, CDR3 protein. D genes are given only for firm matches. Rows may omit the clone size; those that give it use once, few, many or a size class.

J: TRBJ2-3; size: .; V: TRBV5-6; D: .; DNA: TGTGCCAGCAGTTTGTACTCTGGAGATACGCAGTATTTT; CDR3: CASSLYSGDTQYF
J: TRBJ2-2; size: .; V: TRBV10-3; D: TRBD1; DNA: TGTGCCACCGGGTCTGGGGACAGGGCGAACACCGGGGAGCTGTTTTTT; CDR3: CATGSGDRANTGELFF
J: TRBJ1-4; size: few; V: TRBV21-1; D: .; DNA: TGTGCCAGCAGCAAAGACAGGAGTTATGCAACTAATGAAAAACTGTTTTTT; CDR3: CASSKDRSYATNEKLFF
J: TRBJ2-1; size: once; V: TRBV6-1; D: .; DNA: TGTGCCAGCAGTGAAGACGGGGGCTACAATGAGCAGTTCTTC; CDR3: CASSEDGGYNEQFF
J: TRBJ1-3; size: .; V: TRBV6-1; D: .; DNA: TGTGCCAGCAAGAGCTCTGGAAACACCATATATTTT; CDR3: CASKSSGNTIYF
J: TRBJ1-1; size: .; V: TRBV7-2; D: .; DNA: TGTGCCAGCAGCTTAGACAGGAACACTGAAGCTTTCTTT; CDR3: CASSLDRNTEAFF
J: TRBJ2-6; size: .; V: TRBV5-5; D: .; DNA: TGTGCCAGCAGCTTTTGGCAGGGCAACTCTGGGGCCAACGTCCTGACTTTC; CDR3: CASSFWQGNSGANVLTF
J: TRBJ2-1; size: few; V: TRBV28; D: TRBD2; DNA: TGTGCCAGCAGTTTATTACCCCATAGCGCGGGAGTGGTAGGCAATGAGCAGTTCTTC; CDR3: CASSLLPHSAGVVGNEQFF
J: TRBJ1-5; size: .; V: TRBV19; D: .; DNA: TGTGCCAGTAGTATAGCGGTACGGAATCAGCCCCAGCATTTT; CDR3: CASSIAVRNQPQHF
J: TRBJ1-5; size: .; V: TRBV10-3; D: TRBD1; DNA: TGTGCCATCAGTCGACAGGGGCAGGGTCAGCCCCAGCATTTT; CDR3: CAISRQGQGQPQHF
J: TRBJ1-2; size: .; V: TRBV4-2; D: TRBD1; DNA: TGTGCCAGCAGCCAGGACGCCGGGACAGGGAACTATGGCTACACCTTC; CDR3: CASSQDAGTGNYGYTF
J: TRBJ1-2; size: .; V: TRBV7-9; D: TRBD1; DNA: TGTGCCAGCAGCGGGACAGGGCATGGCTACACCTTC; CDR3: CASSGTGHGYTF
J: TRBJ1-3; size: .; V: TRBV7-2; D: .; DNA: TGTGCCAGCAGCTTAGGGGGAGTCTCTGGAAACACCATATATTTT; CDR3: CASSLGGVSGNTIYF
J: TRBJ1-1; size: once; V: TRBV5-1; D: .; DNA: TGCGCCAGCAGCTTGGAACAGAGTGAAGCTTTCTTT; CDR3: CASSLEQSEAFF
J: TRBJ1-4; size: .; V: TRBV28; D: .; DNA: TGTGCCAGCAAATTAGGGGGAAACGATGAAAAACTGTTTTTT; CDR3: CASKLGGNDEKLFF
J: TRBJ2-2; size: few; V: TRBV7-9; D: .; DNA: TGTGCCAGCAGCTTTAGTAGTGGGGCCAACGGGGAGCTGTTTTTT; CDR3: CASSFSSGANGELFF
J: TRBJ1-1; size: once; V: TRBV6-6; D: TRBD1; DNA: TGTGCCAGCAGTGGGGGACAGGGGATCACTGAAGCTTTCTTT; CDR3: CASSGGQGITEAFF
J: TRBJ2-5; size: .; V: TRBV6-5; D: .; DNA: TGTGCCAGCAGTATAACAGGGCAGGAGACCCAGTACTTC; CDR3: CASSITGQETQYF
J: TRBJ2-1; size: .; V: TRBV11-2; D: TRBD1; DNA: TGTGCCAGCAGCTCGGACAGGGTGCGGGGCCAGTTCTTC; CDR3: CASSSDRVRGQFF
J: TRBJ2-3; size: .; V: TRBV7-3; D: .; DNA: TGTGCCAGCAGTTTGGCCGGGACCAAGGGGGCAGATACGCAGTATTTT; CDR3: CASSLAGTKGADTQYF
J: TRBJ1-5; size: .; V: TRBV28; D: .; DNA: TGTGCCAGCATCTGGGGGGGGGCTAGCGGACAGCCCCAGCATTTT; CDR3: CASIWGGASGQPQHF
J: TRBJ2-1; size: .; V: TRBV5-1; D: TRBD1; DNA: TGCGCCAGCAGCTTGACAGGGGGCGCATTTATAGAGCAGTTCTTC; CDR3: CASSLTGGAFIEQFF
J: TRBJ1-5; size: few; V: TRBV19; D: .; DNA: TGTGCCAGTAGTATAGTTCCCAGGACAAGTCAGCCCCAGCATTTT; CDR3: CASSIVPRTSQPQHF
J: TRBJ2-3; size: .; V: TRBV7-9; D: .; DNA: TGTTCCAGCAGCTTTCCAACAGATACGCAGTATTTT; CDR3: CSSSFPTDTQYF
J: TRBJ2-1; size: .; V: TRBV6-4; D: TRBD1; DNA: TGTGCCAGCAGTCCCGGGACAGGGGCCTACAATGAGCAGTTCTTC; CDR3: CASSPGTGAYNEQFF
J: TRBJ2-7; size: .; V: TRBV18; D: TRBD2; DNA: TGTGCCAGCTCACCCCTACAGGGACTAGCCTACGAGCAGTACTTC; CDR3: CASSPLQGLAYEQYF
J: TRBJ2-1; size: .; V: TRBV29-1; D: .; DNA: TGCAGCGACTCGCCTAGCGGAGGGGGCAATGAGCAGTTCTTC; CDR3: CSDSPSGGGNEQFF
J: TRBJ2-2; size: .; V: TRBV27; D: TRBD1; DNA: TGTGCCAGCAGTCTCTCGGGACAGTTTAACACCGGGGAGCTGTTTTTT; CDR3: CASSLSGQFNTGELFF
J: TRBJ1-2; size: .; V: TRBV4-1; D: .; DNA: TGCGCCAGCAGCCGTGCGGAAGGCCTTCCCTATGGCTACACCTTC; CDR3: CASSRAEGLPYGYTF